This T cell receptor (beta chain) was captured by sequencing in a study of OX40 agonist ivuxolimab in advanced cancers. In the study overall: Ivuxolimab doses were 0.01, 0.1, 0.3, 1.5, 3 or 10 mg/kg every 2 weeks. With a range of roughly 23 to 85, age averaged approximately 64 years, and 75% to 90% were male.

Notes on the study in general: Expanded peripheral T cells had an undetermined antigen specificity.

Per germline, CDR1 SGHRS and CDR2 YFSETQ. This CDR3 region has 13 residues. Clones were sequenced by immunoSEQ multiplex PCR, and TCRdb holds only the in-frame ones, with some missing. The sample consists of some 65,000 clones, around 87% of them appearing once. Concerning this clone: Its antigen remains unknown. A junction end diverges from the germline sequence, so it may reflect a read error.

The V call is TRBV5-1, the J call TRBJ1-1; D unclear. Here the sequenced sample was CD4+ or CD8+ T cells sorted from blood, taken in a trial of the OX40 agonist ivuxolimab. The receptor's source is an adult with an advanced solid tumor such as melanoma, head and neck, liver or kidney cancer. CDR3 sequence: CASSLVPNSEAFF. The CDR3 DNA is TGCGCCAGCAGCTTGGTACCGAACTCTGAAGCTTTCTTT.